Presented here are 20 T cell receptor beta chains from one specimen sequenced in a study of siplizumab effects on memory and regulatory T cells (dated by TCRdb to the late 2010s). The method was the immunoSEQ multiplex PCR assay. Sourced from immuneACCESS, this table was stored by TCRdb with only in-frame sequences that have V and J called. A share of the clones is absent; for the studies checked, an unresolved V gene accounts for under half, and the remainder has no known explanation. The sample data list about 120,000 clones, and roughly 94% of these were observed just once. The top ten hold under 2% of the sample. The sequenced material came from non-Treg CD4+ T cells sorted from blood. The cell subset or site label of this sample denotes: FACS-sorted unstimulated CD4+ non-regulatory T cells. The receptors shown here come from a human donor in good health.

The rearrangement uses TRBV9 and TRBJ2-5; tentative D call: TRBD2 (5 bases). Deletions cut 0 bases from V and 4 bases from J, with 13 bases between. This CDR3 comprises 15 residues. Germline CDR1 is SGDLS and CDR2 is YYNGEE. The CDR3 loop is CASSVGVATLETQYF. The CDR3 region has the DNA TGTGCCAGCAGCGTAGGGGTAGCGACCCTAGAGACCCAGTACTTC.

The rearrangement joins TRBV29-1 to TRBJ1-1, with D unclear. Germline values: CDR1 SQVTM, CDR2 ANQGSEA. Trimming removed 3 bases from V and 1 base from J, with 9 bases in between. The CDR3 is made up of 13 amino acids. CDR3 bases: TGCAGCGTTGACCCTCCACAGAACACTGAAGCTTTCTTT. Protein: CSVDPPQNTEAFF.

CDR3 in DNA: TGCGCCAGCAGCTTACGGAGGGAGGTCCCTAATGAAAAACTGTTTTTT. Residues: CASSLRREVPNEKLFF. The chain combines TRBV5-1 with TRBJ1-4, with D unclear. The CDR3 is 16 amino acids. Germline-derived CDR1 and CDR2 are SGHRS and YFSETQ. V lost 2 bases, J lost 3 bases, and 14 bases lay in between.

The gene calls are TRBV2 and TRBJ1-6; no reliable D call. Germline values: CDR1 SNHLY, CDR2 FYNNEI. Between the trimmed V and J ends, which lost 4 bases and 10 bases, there was a span of 8 bases. The CDR3 spans 12 residues. The CDR3 coding sequence is TGTGCCAGCAGTGGGGTGGGCTCACCCCTCCACTTT. Protein product: CASSGVGSPLHF.

This chain connects TRBV28 to TRBJ2-7; 7 nucleotides match TRBD2. V was clipped by 2 bases and J by 4 bases; unmatched bases: 8. Germline V gives CDR1 MDHEN, CDR2 SYDVKM. The CDR3 spans 15 residues. CDR3 sequence: CASSLAGARGYEQYF. The CDR3 DNA sequence: TGTGCCAGCAGTTTAGCGGGAGCAAGAGGTTACGAGCAGTACTTC.

V usage is TRBV6-5 and J usage is TRBJ1-1; 7 bases are a match to TRBD1. This CDR3 contains 15 residues. Germline CDR1 is MNHEY and CDR2 is SVGAGI. V gave up 1 base and J gave up 5 bases; unmatched junction bases: 7. The CDR3 reads CASSYFTGEGTEAFF. The CDR3 DNA follows: TGTGCCAGCAGTTACTTCACAGGGGAGGGTACTGAAGCTTTCTTT.

This clone was counted only a few times. The rearrangement joins TRBV29-1 to TRBJ1-4; the D gene is possibly TRBD1 (5 bases). Trimming took off 5 bases at V and 8 bases at J, with 18 bases between the two ends. The CDR3 length is 14 residues. Per germline, CDR1 SQVTM and CDR2 ANQGSEA. In DNA form, the CDR3 reads TGCAGCGTTTTTTTATTGTCAGGGAGGGAAAAACTGTTTTTT. This sequence encodes CSVFLLSGREKLFF. Using reference TRBV29-1 and TRBJ1-4 for the parts outside the CDR3, the full variable domain is SAVISQKPSRDICQRGTSLTIQCQVDSQVTMMFWYRQQPGQSLTLIATANQGSEATYESGFVIDKFPISRPNLTFSTLTVSNMSPEDSSIYLCSVFLLSGREKLFFGSGTQLSVL.

The genes are TRBV29-1 and TRBJ2-2; perhaps TRBD1 as D (7 bases). The CDR3 loop spans 14 amino acids. Germline values: CDR1 SQVTM, CDR2 ANQGSEA. V lost 7 bases to trimming and J lost 4 bases, with 16 bases between them. The CDR3 sequence: CSAAVQGGTGELFF. The DNA of the CDR3 is TGCAGCGCGGCGGTCCAGGGGGGCACCGGGGAGCTGTTTTTT.

The chain recombines TRBV5-1 with TRBJ2-5; possibly TRBD1 or TRBD2 for D (5 bases each). This CDR3 has 15 amino acids. Trimming took off 9 bases at V and 2 bases at J, with 20 bases between the two ends. The germline V gene encodes CDR1 SGHRS and CDR2 YFSETQ. CDR3 residues: CATRSGTRRQETQYF. CDR3 sequence (DNA): TGCGCCACCCGCAGTGGGACCCGGCGACAAGAGACCCAGTACTTC.

The CDR3: CASSWGTGKETQYF. As DNA, the CDR3 is TGCGCCAGCAGCTGGGGGACAGGAAAAGAGACCCAGTACTTC. This chain links TRBV5-1 with TRBJ2-5; TRBD1 aligns across 8 bases. CDR1 is SGHRS and CDR2 is YFSETQ in the germline V gene. This CDR3 comprises 14 residues. The junction had 4 bases not matched to a gene; V was cut back by 3 bases and J by 3 bases.

The V gene is TRBV15, the J gene TRBJ2-3; 12 nucleotides line up with TRBD2. The CDR3 covers 17 residues. The V gene's germline CDR1 is LNHNV and CDR2 YYDKDF (reference sequence). V gave up 1 base and J gave up 3 bases; unmatched junction bases: 5. CDR3 nucleotides: TGTGCCACCAGCAGAGGTAGACTAGCGGGGGCAACAGATACGCAGTATTTT. Residues: CATSRGRLAGATDTQYF.

The chain recombines TRBV25-1 with TRBJ1-2; D unresolved. Trimming left V 2 bases short and J 7 bases short, with 11 bases between. This CDR3 spans 13 amino acids. The V gene's germline CDR1 is MGHDK and CDR2 SYGVNS. The CDR3 sequence is CASSERQHSGYTF. Here the CDR3 DNA reads TGTGCCAGCAGTGAACGTCAGCACAGTGGCTACACCTTC.

The chain uses TRBV30 and TRBJ2-5; no reliable D call. Trimming removed 0 bases from V and 6 bases from J, with 5 bases in between. CDR1 is GTSNPN, CDR2 SVGIG, per germline (reference sequence). CDR3 length: 11 residues. The CDR3 sequence: CAWSVEQTQYF. The CDR3 region has the DNA TGTGCCTGGAGTGTTGAGCAGACCCAGTACTTC.

The V call is TRBV11-2, the J call TRBJ2-1, with no clear D. The CDR3 spans 11 residues. Germline loops: CDR1 SGHAT, CDR2 FQNNGV. Trimming left V 4 bases short and J 12 bases short, with 10 bases between. The CDR3 DNA reads as TGTGCCAGCAGCTCGAACTATCCGCAGTTCTTC. Its protein is CASSSNYPQFF. The variable domain in full, completed from reference TRBV11-2 and TRBJ2-1, reads EAGVAQSPRYKIIEKRQSVAFWCNPISGHATLYWYQQILGQGPKLLIQFQNNGVVDDSQLPKDRFSAERLKGVDSTLKIQPAKLEDSAVYLCASSSNYPQFFGPGTRLTVL.

The chain combines TRBV10-2 with TRBJ2-2, with D perhaps TRBD1 (6 bases). The CDR3 sequence is 17 residues long. Germline values: CDR1 WSHSY, CDR2 SAAADI. V was trimmed by 2 bases and J by 4 bases, leaving 17 bases between them. In DNA, the CDR3 is TGCGCCAGCAGTGAGAGAAGGCAGGGGATCTCCACCGGGGAGCTGTTTTTT. Protein product: CASSERRQGISTGELFF.

V usage is TRBV5-6 and J usage is TRBJ1-5, with D uncertain. The CDR3 length is 13 residues. V gave up 1 base and J gave up 4 bases, with 6 bases separating them. CDR1 SGHDT and CDR2 YYEEEE come from the germline V gene. As DNA, the CDR3 is TGTGCCAGCAGCTTGTCAGGAAATCAGCCCCAGCATTTT. Translation gives CASSLSGNQPQHF.

The chain combines TRBV7-2 with TRBJ1-1; D is unclear. Trimming removed 5 bases at V and 5 bases at J, with 12 bases between. The germline V gene encodes CDR1 SGHTA and CDR2 FQGNSA. The CDR3 is 13 amino acids. CDR3 sequence: CASSPRTRTEAFF. The DNA of the CDR3 is TGTGCCAGCAGCCCACGGACTCGGACTGAAGCTTTCTTT.

The chain links TRBV7-9 to TRBJ1-1; no definite D call. The CDR3 has 13 residues. Germline V CDR1 and CDR2: SEHNR, FQNEAQ (reference sequence). The V end was cut by 1 base, the J end by 11 bases, with 14 bases between. The CDR3 DNA reads TGTGCCAGCAGCTTAGGCGGATCAATTTGGGCTTTCTTT. This gives the protein CASSLGGSIWAFF.

This chain connects TRBV5-1 to TRBJ1-3; TRBD1 matches 7 bases. CDR3 size: 18 residues. J gave up 0 bases and V 0 bases, and 9 bases lay outside the gene matches. Germline V lookup: CDR1 SGHRS, CDR2 YFSETQ. The chain's CDR3 is CASSLVVLTGDSGNTIYF. CDR3 in DNA: TGCGCCAGCAGCTTGGTAGTTCTAACAGGGGACTCTGGAAACACCATATATTTT.

This chain joins TRBV7-9 and TRBJ1-5; D uncertain. Germline CDR1 SEHNR, CDR2 FQNEAQ (reference sequence). Trimming removed 5 bases at V and 5 bases at J, with 13 bases between. The CDR3 sequence is 14 residues long. The CDR3, as DNA: TGTGCCAGCAGCAGCTCTTTTAGGGATCAGCCCCAGCATTTT. The encoded protein is CASSSSFRDQPQHF.